This is a list of T cell receptor beta chains from one sample in a study of blood T cell repertoires in COVID-19. Libraries were prepared by immunoSEQ multiplex PCR; TCRdb keeps only in-frame clonotypes and omits some of them. The sample holds 65,000 to 85,000 clones; roughly 89% are singletons and the top ten take roughly 8.8%. Sequencing was performed on peripheral blood. All receptors derive from a man between 45 and 60 years old with active COVID-19. The CDR3 runs from the conserved cysteine through the conserved F or W. D genes are given only for firm matches. Clone size appears in some rows only: once, few, many, or a class for an expanded clone.

clone size,J gene,D gene,V gene,CDR3 protein,CDR3 DNA
NA,TRBJ2-7,TRBD1,TRBV6-6,CASTRQGVTYEQYF,TGTGCCAGCACCCGCCAGGGGGTAACCTACGAGCAGTACTTC
few,TRBJ2-7,NA,TRBV11-2,CASSLVGQGPTTYEQYF,TGTGCCAGCAGCTTAGTGGGGCAGGGGCCTACTACCTACGAGCAGTACTTC
NA,TRBJ2-7,NA,TRBV10-3,CAISESRSYEQYF,TGTGCCATCAGTGAGTCGAGGTCCTACGAGCAGTACTTC
NA,TRBJ1-3,NA,TRBV6-5,CASSYSGGRSGNTIHF,TGTGCCAGCAGTTACTCAGGGGGTCGTTCCGGAAACACCATACATTTT
NA,TRBJ1-2,NA,TRBV6-6,CASSFPQAVSYGYTF,TGTGCCAGCAGTTTTCCCCAGGCTGTAAGTTATGGCTACACCTTC
NA,TRBJ1-1,NA,TRBV6-6,CASSYSLSEAFF,TGTGCCAGCAGTTACTCTTTGAGCGAAGCTTTCTTT
NA,TRBJ1-1,NA,TRBV28,CASSLPGEITEAFF,TGTGCCAGCAGTCTCCCAGGGGAAATCACTGAAGCTTTCTTT
NA,TRBJ2-3,TRBD2,TRBV3-1/TRBV3-2,CASSQATSGGRYF,TGTGCCAGCAGCCAAGCTACTAGCGGGGGACGGTATTTT
few,TRBJ1-5,NA,TRBV19,CASSIYLGPNQPQHF,TGTGCCAGTAGTATTTATTTGGGGCCCAATCAGCCCCAGCATTTT
NA,TRBJ2-1,TRBD2,TRBV2,CASRWTRTAEQFF,TGTGCCAGCAGGTGGACTAGAACGGCTGAGCAGTTCTTC
NA,TRBJ2-7,TRBD2,TRBV4-2,CASSQDRWGTSGGAVYEQYF,TGTGCCAGCAGCCAAGATCGGTGGGGTACTAGCGGGGGGGCCGTTTACGAGCAGTACTTC
NA,TRBJ2-2,NA,TRBV7-3,CASSLLGTGELFF,TGTGCCAGCAGCCTCCTCGGTACCGGGGAGCTGTTTTTT
NA,TRBJ1-6,TRBD1,TRBV6-5,CATEQGLASPLHF,TGTGCCACCGAACAGGGGTTAGCTTCACCCCTCCACTTT
NA,TRBJ2-7,NA,TRBV6-2/TRBV6-3,CASSHEDSSYEQYF,TGTGCCAGCAGCCACGAGGACAGTTCCTACGAGCAGTACTTC
NA,TRBJ2-5,NA,TRBV5-1,CASSPSGVRETQYF,TGCGCCAGCAGCCCCTCAGGGGTCCGGGAGACCCAGTACTTC
NA,TRBJ2-7,NA,TRBV12-3/TRBV12-4,CASSLKRYEQYF,TGTGCCAGCAGTTTAAAGCGGTACGAGCAGTACTTC
NA,TRBJ1-5,TRBD1,TRBV19,CAAGTGGPNQPQHF,TGTGCCGCCGGGACAGGGGGCCCCAATCAGCCCCAGCATTTT
NA,TRBJ2-1,TRBD1,TRBV7-9,CASSSPDTIGQGYNEQFF,TGTGCCAGCAGCTCACCCGACACCATAGGACAGGGGTACAATGAGCAGTTCTTC
NA,TRBJ1-1,NA,TRBV27,CASSLSYLGSTEAFF,TGTGCCAGCAGTTTATCGTATCTCGGGAGCACTGAAGCTTTCTTT
NA,TRBJ2-3,TRBD2,TRBV28,CASSLGGGRDYLTDTQYF,TGTGCCAGCAGTTTAGGGGGGGGTAGGGACTACCTCACAGATACGCAGTATTTT
NA,TRBJ1-4,NA,TRBV27,CASALGGEGKLFF,TGTGCCAGCGCTCTGGGCGGCGAGGGCAAACTGTTTTTT
NA,TRBJ2-1,TRBD2,TRBV9,CASSVEPGGTSYNEQFF,TGTGCCAGCAGCGTAGAGCCCGGGGGGACCTCCTACAATGAGCAGTTCTTC
once,TRBJ2-3,TRBD2,TRBV5-1,CASSRERGRTDTQYF,TGCGCCAGCAGCAGGGAGCGGGGTAGGACAGATACGCAGTATTTT
NA,TRBJ2-5,NA,TRBV7-6,CASSLAPGGNQETQYF,TGTGCCAGCAGCTTAGCGCCCGGGGGAAACCAAGAGACCCAGTACTTC
few,TRBJ2-7,TRBD1,TRBV5-1,CASRGQGASYEQYF,TGCGCCAGCAGGGGACAGGGGGCCTCCTACGAGCAGTACTTC
NA,TRBJ1-4,TRBD1,TRBV5-1,CASSLGRTGGNEKLFF,TGCGCCAGCAGCTTGGGCCGCACAGGGGGTAATGAAAAACTGTTTTTT
NA,TRBJ2-3,TRBD1,TRBV27,CASSSIITTGGADTQYF,TGTGCCAGCAGTTCCATAATTACGACAGGGGGAGCAGATACGCAGTATTTT
NA,TRBJ1-4,TRBD1,TRBV9,CASSPPGTGGSEKLFF,TGTGCCAGCAGCCCGCCCGGGACAGGGGGCAGTGAAAAACTGTTTTTT
once,TRBJ2-1,NA,TRBV19,CASSTMAGAFNEQFF,TGTGCCAGTAGTACTATGGCGGGGGCCTTCAATGAGCAGTTCTTC
NA,TRBJ2-1,NA,TRBV7-8,CASSLRGEVPYNEQFF,TGTGCCAGCAGCTTAAGAGGTGAGGTTCCCTACAATGAGCAGTTCTTC
NA,TRBJ2-5,TRBD2,TRBV6-1,CASSDGLAGGETQYF,TGTGCCAGCAGTGACGGACTAGCGGGGGGGGAGACCCAGTACTTC
NA,TRBJ2-3,TRBD2,TRBV24-1,CATSDPTSGGNTQYF,TGTGCCACCAGTGATCCGACTAGCGGGGGAAATACGCAGTATTTT
NA,TRBJ1-3,NA,TRBV19,CASNHQGSGNTIYF,TGTGCCAGTAACCACCAGGGTTCTGGAAACACCATATATTTT
NA,TRBJ1-2,TRBD1,TRBV12-3/TRBV12-4,CASRPTGYYGYTF,TGTGCCAGCAGACCGACAGGGTACTATGGCTACACCTTC
NA,TRBJ1-3,TRBD1,TRBV29-1,CSVGDRGNTIYF,TGCAGCGTTGGGGACAGAGGAAACACCATATATTTT
NA,TRBJ1-1,NA,TRBV10-3,CAIRAQGNTEAFF,TGTGCCATCAGGGCACAGGGGAACACTGAAGCTTTCTTT
NA,TRBJ2-5,NA,TRBV6-5,CASSYSGGRQTQYF,TGTGCCAGCAGTTACTCGGGGGGAAGGCAGACCCAGTACTTC
NA,TRBJ2-2,NA,TRBV9,CASSLRTAPGELFF,TGTGCCAGCAGCCTTAGGACAGCTCCCGGGGAGCTGTTTTTT
NA,TRBJ2-7,TRBD1,TRBV6-2/TRBV6-3,CASSYSGQYEQYF,TGTGCCAGCAGTTACTCGGGACAGTACGAGCAGTACTTC
NA,TRBJ2-1,TRBD1,TRBV15,CATSRRDRLYNEQFF,TGTGCCACCAGCAGACGGGACAGGCTCTACAATGAGCAGTTCTTC
NA,TRBJ2-3,NA,TRBV6-4,CASSPSGGGGTQYF,TGTGCCAGCAGTCCTTCCGGGGGAGGCGGTACGCAGTATTTT
NA,TRBJ2-3,NA,TRBV5-6,CASSLAGTDTQYF,TGTGCCAGCAGCTTGGCTGGCACAGATACGCAGTATTTT
NA,TRBJ2-1,NA,TRBV6-5,CASQGIGTYNEQFF,TGTGCCAGCCAGGGGATCGGAACCTACAATGAGCAGTTCTTC
NA,TRBJ1-2,TRBD1,TRBV19,CASEDRGHGPGYTF,TGTGCCTCGGAAGACAGGGGGCACGGGCCTGGCTACACCTTC
NA,TRBJ1-4,NA,TRBV10-3,CAISVGSNEKLFF,TGTGCCATCAGTGTGGGGAGTAATGAAAAACTGTTTTTT
NA,TRBJ2-6,NA,TRBV19,CASSLGAGTSGANVLTF,TGTGCCAGTAGCCTGGGGGCAGGAACCTCTGGGGCCAACGTCCTGACTTTC
NA,TRBJ2-7,TRBD1,TRBV6-4,CASSDPDRGLMDEQYF,TGTGCCAGCAGTGACCCCGACAGGGGGCTTATGGACGAGCAGTACTTC
NA,TRBJ2-7,NA,TRBV15,CATSRDGVSYEQYF,TGTGCCACCAGCAGAGATGGAGTCTCCTACGAGCAGTACTTC
few,TRBJ2-7,NA,TRBV7-9,CASSPGSYEQYF,TGTGCCAGCAGCCCGGGTTCCTACGAGCAGTACTTC
NA,TRBJ1-2,NA,TRBV5-1,CASSLESLERNGYTF,TGCGCCAGCAGCTTGGAGTCGCTGGAGAGAAATGGCTACACCTTC
NA,TRBJ2-7,TRBD1,TRBV9,CASSVAPRTGPYEQYF,TGTGCCAGCAGCGTAGCTCCCAGGACAGGACCCTACGAGCAGTACTTC
NA,TRBJ2-3,NA,TRBV5-1,CASSLNGVTTDTQYF,TGCGCCAGCAGCTTGAACGGGGTTACCACAGATACGCAGTATTTT
NA,TRBJ1-1,NA,TRBV6-1,CASSEWNGRAEAFF,TGTGCCAGCAGTGAATGGAACGGGAGAGCTGAAGCTTTCTTT
NA,TRBJ2-3,NA,TRBV19,CASSIPRGTTDTQYF,TGTGCCAGTAGTATACCGAGAGGGACAACAGATACGCAGTATTTT